These 11 T cell receptor beta chains were sequenced from one sample in a study of human T cells and chemical hapten exposure. Time point described: pre-sensitization, week 0. Specified treatment: therapeutic diphenylcyclopropenone sensitization with weekly scalp DPC. TCRdb ran MiXCR on the RACE reads and lists one entry per CDR3 protein. The sample has about 300,000 distinct CDR3 sequences, 5.5% seen once. The sequencing here drew on whole blood, taken in connection with sensitization to the hapten diphenylcyclopropenone (DPC). Every receptor here comes from a woman under 30 with alopecia areata. Some clones in this sample may be carry-over from other donors' samples.

The rearrangement uses TRBV3-1 and TRBJ2-2; D not resolved. This CDR3 has 16 residues. Trimming took 2 bases from V and 2 from J, leaving 12 bases between them. CDR1 is LGHDT and CDR2 is YNNKEL in the germline V gene (reference sequence). The CDR3: CASSQSTSLNTGELFF. The CDR3 nucleotides are TGTGCCAGCAGCCAAAGCACCAGTCTAAACACCGGGGAGCTGTTTTTT.

This clonotype occurred a few times. The genes are TRBV6-2 or TRBV6-3 and TRBJ2-3; TRBD2 agrees at 9 bases. The germline V gene encodes CDR1 MNHEY and CDR2 SVGEGT. Losses at the gene ends were 2 bases for V and 6 bases for J; bases not matched to a gene: 12. The CDR3 extends over 17 amino acids. CDR3 region: CASSYKLAGFSGDTQYF. The CDR3 DNA reads TGTGCCAGCAGTTACAAGCTAGCGGGGTTTTCGGGTGATACGCAGTATTTT.

This clonotype was counted many times. The rearrangement links TRBV20-1 to TRBJ2-3, with 8 bases identical to TRBD2. This CDR3 has 15 residues. In germline, CDR1 is DFQATT, CDR2 SNEGSKA (reference sequence). V was pared by 2 bases and J by 1 base, with 5 bases of the junction left unmatched. The CDR3 is CSARRRAGGTDTQYF. The DNA for the CDR3 is TGCAGTGCTAGAAGGAGAGCGGGGGGCACAGATACGCAGTATTTT.

This clonotype was found a few times. V and J are TRBV1 and TRBJ2-1; the table gives TRBD2 as D, unverified against the DNA. TRBV1 is shown as a pseudogene. There are 18 residues in the CDR3. The CDR3 spells CTSSQVPTSSGGNNEQFF. The CDR3, as DNA: TGCACCAGCAGCCAAGTCCCCACTTCCAGCGGGGGAAACAATGAGCAGTTCTTC.

This clonotype was detected only a few times. The chain couples TRBV4-3 to TRBJ2-5; 10 positions agree with TRBD2. This CDR3 comprises 15 residues. The V and J ends lost 4 bases and 2 bases, in that order; junction bases with no gene match: 4. Germline values: CDR1 LGHNA, CDR2 YSLEER. The CDR3 DNA reads as TGCGCCAGCAGCCGAGAGCGGGGGGGACAAGAGACCCAGTACTTC. It encodes CASSRERGGQETQYF.

This clonotype appeared many times. The chain is built from TRBV24-1 and TRBJ2-3; D might be TRBD1 (6 bases). The CDR3 consists of 13 residues. V lost 1 base and J 6 bases, leaving 7 bases between the germline ends. CDR1 is KGHDR, CDR2 SFDVKD, per germline. The DNA for the CDR3 is TGTGCCACCAGTGATTTAACAGGGGATACGCAGTATTTT. It is translated as CATSDLTGDTQYF.

This clonotype showed up just a few times. The rearrangement uses TRBV28 and TRBJ1-6, with unresolved D. The CDR3 sequence is 13 residues long. CDR1 is MDHEN and CDR2 is SYDVKM in the germline V gene. The V and J ends lost 5 bases and 12 bases respectively, with 14 bases between them. Written as DNA, the CDR3 is TGTGCCAGCAGTCCCACTCTCTCGAAACCCCTCCACTTT. This encodes CASSPTLSKPLHF.

The V gene is TRBV6-2 or TRBV6-3, the J gene TRBJ1-6; the match to TRBD1 covers 9 bases. V was clipped by 6 bases and J by 8 bases; unmatched bases: 8. Per the germline V gene, CDR1 is MNHEY and CDR2 is SVGEGT. The CDR3 loop spans 15 amino acids. The DNA of the CDR3 is TGTGCCAGCAGCTTCGTCGGGGACAGGGATTCACCCCTCCACTTT. It specifies CASSFVGDRDSPLHF.

The V gene is TRBV12-3 or TRBV12-4, the J gene TRBJ1-2; D not certain. Trimming took 3 bases from V and 2 from J, leaving 13 bases between them. The CDR3 is 15 amino acids. The CDR3 is CASSFPRRENYGYTF. CDR3 coding DNA: TGTGCCAGCAGTTTCCCCCGTCGGGAGAACTATGGCTACACCTTC.

This clonotype was seen a few times. V is TRBV3-1 and J is TRBJ1-2, with TRBD1 matching over 7 bases. The length of the CDR3 is 15 residues. Germline V gives CDR1 LGHDT, CDR2 YNNKEL (reference sequence). V lost 5 bases, J lost 2 bases, and 8 bases stayed unmatched. The chain's CDR3 is CASSKVEQGNYGYTF. DNA of the CDR3: TGTGCCAGCAGCAAGGTCGAACAGGGGAACTATGGCTACACCTTC.

Ten or more counts support this clonotype. The V and J genes are TRBV7-9 and TRBJ2-5, with D maybe TRBD2 (5 bases). The CDR3 has 16 residues. Germline loops: CDR1 SEHNR, CDR2 FQNEAQ (reference sequence). Trimming removed 2 bases from V and 3 bases from J, with 16 bases in between. The CDR3 sequence: CASSLSPRLAKETQYF. The CDR3, as DNA: TGTGCCAGCAGCTTATCTCCTCGGCTAGCAAAAGAGACCCAGTACTTC.